Listed below are T cell receptor beta chains from one sample, sequenced in a study of shared clonotypes between healthy human individuals. TCRdb keeps only in-frame clones here, not all; method: immunoSEQ multiplex PCR. In the table there are about 700,000 clones, under 95% of which are singletons. Specimen: naive CD8+ T cells sorted from blood. The origin of the receptors is a man younger than 40 in good health. Each CDR3 is given with its conserved first and last residue. A D gene is named only where the DNA matches it firmly. The listing skips clone size in some rows; elsewhere it reads once, few, many or a size class.

D | J | size | V | DNA | CDR3
TRBD1 | TRBJ2-7 | NA | TRBV29-1 | TGCAGCGCCGCAGGGGGCCTCTACTACGAGCAGTACTTC | CSAAGGLYYEQYF
TRBD2 | TRBJ2-1 | NA | TRBV5-6 | TGTGCCAGCAGAGGGACTAACTACAATGAGCAGTTCTTC | CASRGTNYNEQFF
NA | TRBJ2-3 | NA | TRBV27 | TGTGCCAGCAGTCCGGGACGTAGACACACAGATACGCAGTATTTT | CASSPGRRHTDTQYF
TRBD1 | TRBJ2-7 | once | TRBV27 | TGTGCCAGCAGCCCCTGGGACAGCTCCTACGAGCAGTACTTC | CASSPWDSSYEQYF
NA | TRBJ2-7 | NA | TRBV5-1 | TGCGCCAGCAGCCTCTTCGAGGGCCCAGCCTACGAGCAGTACTTC | CASSLFEGPAYEQYF
TRBD1 | TRBJ1-2 | few | TRBV29-1 | TGCAGCGTCGACAGGGCCTATGGCTACACCTTC | CSVDRAYGYTF
NA | TRBJ2-7 | NA | TRBV9 | TGTGCCAGCAGCGTAGGGGGAGATAATCCCTACGAGCAGTACTTC | CASSVGGDNPYEQYF
NA | TRBJ2-7 | NA | TRBV29-1 | TGCAGCGTTGAAAATCGGAAATACGAGCAGTACTTC | CSVENRKYEQYF
NA | TRBJ1-4 | NA | TRBV5-5 | TGTGCCAGCAGCTTGGTTGCAGTTAATGAAAAACTGTTTTTT | CASSLVAVNEKLFF
NA | TRBJ1-5 | NA | TRBV28 | TGTGCCAGCAGACCCGGGTCTTTGTATCAGCCCCAGCATTTT | CASRPGSLYQPQHF
NA | TRBJ2-1 | NA | TRBV5-1 | TGCGCCAGCAGCTTGGTCGACTGGCGCTCCTACAATGAGCAGTTCTTC | CASSLVDWRSYNEQFF
NA | TRBJ2-7 | NA | TRBV9 | TGTGCCAGCAGCGTAGGTGGGGGGATCTACGAGCAGTACTTC | CASSVGGGIYEQYF
NA | TRBJ2-1 | NA | TRBV29-1 | TGCAGCGTTGAAAAGGGGTGGGGTACCTACAATGAGCAGTTCTTC | CSVEKGWGTYNEQFF
NA | TRBJ2-5 | NA | TRBV9 | TGTGCCAGCAGCGCCCGACATGGAGAGACCCAGTACTTC | CASSARHGETQYF
NA | TRBJ1-5 | NA | TRBV19 | TGTGCCAGTAGTGGAGACAGTTATAGCAATCAGCCCCAGCATTTT | CASSGDSYSNQPQHF
TRBD1 | TRBJ1-1 | NA | TRBV7-9 | TGTGCCAGCAGCGCACAGGGGCACACTGAAGCTTTCTTT | CASSAQGHTEAFF
TRBD1 | TRBJ2-7 | once | TRBV28 | TGTGCCAGCAGTCCCTTAGAAGGGACAGCCTTTTCCTACGAGCAGTACTTC | CASSPLEGTAFSYEQYF
NA | TRBJ2-5 | once | TRBV4-1 | TGCGCCAGCAGCCAAGTTACAGGGTGGGAGACCCAGTACTTC | CASSQVTGWETQYF
NA | TRBJ2-3 | NA | TRBV29-1 | TGCAGCGTTGTATCTTGGACTGATAGCACAGATACGCAGTATTTT | CSVVSWTDSTDTQYF
TRBD2 | TRBJ2-7 | NA | TRBV19 | TGTGCCAGTACCGCGGGGGGCGACGAGCAGTACTTC | CASTAGGDEQYF
TRBD1 | TRBJ2-1 | NA | TRBV5-4 | TGTGCCAGCAGCTTGGCCGGTGGGACAGGGCGTAATGAGCAGTTCTTC | CASSLAGGTGRNEQFF
TRBD1 | TRBJ2-7 | NA | TRBV5-5 | TGTGCCAGCAGCTTTTACGGGACAGGCCAGTCGTCTATCTACGAGCAGTACTTC | CASSFYGTGQSSIYEQYF
NA | TRBJ2-7 | NA | TRBV27 | TGTGCCAGCAGAACCGGGACTTATACCTACGAGCAGTACTTC | CASRTGTYTYEQYF
NA | TRBJ1-5 | few | TRBV7-9 | TGTGCCAGCAGCTTAGCTATCGGTCAGCCCCAGCATTTT | CASSLAIGQPQHF
TRBD2 | TRBJ2-1 | NA | TRBV2 | TGTGCCAGCCGAGACACCTCCGGGACTAGCGGGAGTGAGCAGTTCTTC | CASRDTSGTSGSEQFF
TRBD2 | TRBJ2-3 | NA | TRBV7-6 | TGTGCCAGCAGCACCCAGAGGACTAGCGGGAGCGCTACGCAGTATTTT | CASSTQRTSGSATQYF
NA | TRBJ2-1 | NA | TRBV10-3 | TGTGCCATCAGTGAGTCGCACCGGAGCTCCTACAATGAGCAGTTCTTC | CAISESHRSSYNEQFF
TRBD2 | TRBJ2-1 | NA | TRBV13 | TGTGCCAGCAGCTTATTTTCGGGGGGAGGTTCAATGAATGAGCAGTTCTTC | CASSLFSGGGSMNEQFF